Presented here are 9 T cell receptor beta chains from one specimen sequenced in a study of cytomegalovirus exposure and HLA in healthy donors. The primer mix had 60 Vbeta and 13 Jbeta primers. TCRdb keeps only in-frame clones here, not all; method: immunoSEQ multiplex PCR. The sample shows tens of thousands of clones, roughly 82% of them seen only once. The sequenced sample consisted of PBMCs. The receptor source for this set is a man aged 25-40 years in good health and CMV-seropositive.

About this clone: The junction departs from germline at one end; a sequencing error may be responsible. V usage is TRBV2 and J usage is TRBJ1-1; 8 nucleotides line up with TRBD1. The CDR3 sequence is 13 residues long. Germline V CDR1 and CDR2: SNHLY, FYNNEI. For the CDR3, the DNA is TGTGCCAGCAGCCACAGGGGGGAGTCTGACGCTTTCTTT. This gives the protein CASSHRGESDAFF.

V usage is TRBV7-6 and J usage is TRBJ2-1, with D maybe TRBD2 (6 bases). This CDR3 spans 17 amino acids. Germline CDR1 reads SGHVS; CDR2 reads FNYEAQ. V was clipped by 1 base and J by 6 bases, with 19 bases between them. In DNA, the CDR3 is TGTGCCAGCAGCTTAGGGGAAGGGACTCGGTCGATCAATGAGCAGTTCTTC. Residues: CASSLGEGTRSINEQFF.

The chain has TRBV18 and TRBJ2-2; perhaps TRBD2 as D (6 bases). The length of the CDR3 is 17 residues. Germline CDR1 reads KGHSH; CDR2 reads LQKENI. V lost 3 bases to trimming and J lost 0 bases, with 14 bases between them. CDR3 residues: CASSPRAGGSNTGELFF. The CDR3 DNA is TGTGCCAGCTCACCTCGGGCCGGGGGATCGAACACCGGGGAGCTGTTTTTT.

The count of this clone is one. The chain combines TRBV7-8 with TRBJ1-1; 8 nucleotides align to TRBD1. In germline, CDR1 is SGHVS, CDR2 FQNEAQ. This CDR3 is built from 17 residues. The V gene end was trimmed by 5 bases and the J gene end by 5 bases; junction bases not matched to a gene: 16. CDR3 residues: CASSPTVQNRGVTEAFF. The CDR3, as DNA: TGTGCCAGCAGCCCTACCGTACAAAACAGGGGGGTTACTGAAGCTTTCTTT. The full variable domain, its missing parts supplied by reference TRBV7-8 and TRBJ1-1, is GAGVSQSPRYKVAKRGQDVALRCDPISGHVSLFWYQQALGQGPEFLTYFQNEAQLDKSGLPSDRFFAERPEGSVSTLKIQRTQQEDSAVYLCASSPTVQNRGVTEAFFGQGTRLTVV.

The sample holds one count of this clone. V usage is TRBV7-9 and J usage is TRBJ1-3; D gene uncertain. CDR1 is SEHNR and CDR2 is FQNEAQ in the germline V gene (reference sequence). V gave up 6 bases and J gave up 0 bases, with 3 bases separating them. The CDR3 runs 12 residues. DNA for the CDR3: TGTGCCAGCAGGAGCTCTGGAAACACCATATATTTT. It translates to CASRSSGNTIYF.

V gene TRBV5-1 combines with J gene TRBJ2-2, with D possibly matching TRBD1 (6 bases). Germline assignment: CDR1 SGHRS and CDR2 YFSETQ. The CDR3 is 16 amino acids. The V end was cut by 0 bases, the J end by 4 bases, with 13 bases between. The CDR3 DNA is TGCGCCAGCAGCTTGGGCAGGGGCGAGAGCACCGGGGAGCTGTTTTTT. It codes for CASSLGRGESTGELFF.

The chain carries TRBV10-3 and TRBJ1-3; 7 bases are shared with TRBD1. This CDR3 is built from 15 residues. Germline V lookup: CDR1 ENHRY, CDR2 SYGVKD. Trimming cost V 3 bases and J 4 bases; bases outside gene matches: 6. The CDR3 DNA sequence: TGTGCCATCAGTGACCAAGCAGGGGGGGGAAACACCATATATTTT. It is translated as CAISDQAGGGNTIYF.

Comment on this clone: Mismatch with germline at one junction end may stem from a read error. This rearrangement joins TRBV28 to TRBJ2-1, with 8 bases fitting TRBD2. The CDR3 runs 14 residues. From germline, CDR1 is MDHEN and CDR2 SYDVKM. Here the CDR3 DNA reads TGTGCCAGCAGGTTATCTAGCGGGCGGGGGGAGCAGTTCTTC. Amino acid sequence: CASRLSSGRGEQFF.

The gene calls are TRBV28 and TRBJ1-4; TRBD1 aligns across 9 bases. This CDR3 is built from 14 residues. V lost 5 bases, J lost 8 bases, and 6 bases stayed unmatched. Per the germline V gene, CDR1 is MDHEN and CDR2 is SYDVKM. In DNA form, the CDR3 reads TGTGCCAGCAGTGAAACAGGGGGCCAGGAAAAACTGTTTTTT. Translated, it gives CASSETGGQEKLFF.